These 5 T cell receptor beta chains were sequenced from one sample in a study of early T cells in non-severe SARS-CoV-2 infection (TCRdb year 2021). The library was produced with 5' RACE. TCRdb lists the instrument as NextSeq 500. Using fastp at Q25 and MiXCR, TCRdb reprocessed the public reads and kept productive beta chains. Rows are unified per CDR3 protein, each entry keeping the most common DNA and genes. Present in this sample are tens of thousands of distinct CDR3 sequences, roughly an eighth of which were seen just once. The top ten clones comprise approximately 16% of the sample. Input material: whole blood. The receptors were sampled from an adult who was a healthcare worker with PCR-confirmed SARS-CoV-2 infection or an uninfected control (not recorded which).

J is TRBJ2-7 and V is TRBV20-1; D uncertain. The CDR3 is 13 amino acids. Germline lookup yields CDR1 DFQATT and CDR2 SNEGSKA (reference sequence). V lost 4 bases and J 3 bases, leaving 13 bases between the germline ends. DNA for the CDR3: TGCAGTGCTAAAGTCGGAAAAATCTACGAGCAGTACTTC. This codes for CSAKVGKIYEQYF.

This clonotype was detected only a few times. The chain joins TRBV19 to TRBJ1-2, with 7 bases aligning to TRBD1. Germline V gene lookup returns CDR1 LNHDA and CDR2 SQIVND (reference sequence). This CDR3 has 11 residues. The trim removed 10 bases at V and 6 bases at J, leaving 5 bases unmatched. As DNA, the CDR3 is TGTGCCACTCGACAGGGAGATGGCTACACCTTC. This sequence encodes CATRQGDGYTF.

This clonotype showed up many times. The CDR3 reads CASSPPVRGLSSETQYF. The CDR3 nucleotides are TGTGCCAGCAGCCCCCCTGTTCGTGGATTAAGTTCGGAGACCCAGTACTTC. This chain links TRBV3-1 with TRBJ2-5; no definite D call. This CDR3 has 17 residues. Trimming removed 4 bases at V and 5 bases at J, with 23 bases between. Germline assignment: CDR1 LGHDT and CDR2 YNNKEL (reference sequence).

This clonotype was seen more than once but under ten times. The gene calls are TRBV28 and TRBJ1-2; D might be TRBD1 (5 bases). V shed 4 bases and J shed 6 bases, with 18 bases lying between them. Germline CDR1 and CDR2: MDHEN and SYDVKM. The CDR3 has 15 residues. DNA for the CDR3: TGTGCCAGCAGTTCTGGGGCGGCTATCGGGAATGGCTACACCTTC. Amino acids: CASSSGAAIGNGYTF.

The table lists this clonotype with a few counts. This chain joins TRBV7-2 and TRBJ2-7, with 10 nucleotides matching TRBD2. In germline, CDR1 is SGHTA, CDR2 FQGNSA. J gave up 4 bases and V 5 bases, and 5 bases lay outside the gene matches. The CDR3 has 14 residues. CDR3 sequence reads: CASSPTSGVYEQYF. In nucleotides, the CDR3 is TGTGCCAGCAGCCCTACTAGCGGGGTGTACGAGCAGTACTTC.